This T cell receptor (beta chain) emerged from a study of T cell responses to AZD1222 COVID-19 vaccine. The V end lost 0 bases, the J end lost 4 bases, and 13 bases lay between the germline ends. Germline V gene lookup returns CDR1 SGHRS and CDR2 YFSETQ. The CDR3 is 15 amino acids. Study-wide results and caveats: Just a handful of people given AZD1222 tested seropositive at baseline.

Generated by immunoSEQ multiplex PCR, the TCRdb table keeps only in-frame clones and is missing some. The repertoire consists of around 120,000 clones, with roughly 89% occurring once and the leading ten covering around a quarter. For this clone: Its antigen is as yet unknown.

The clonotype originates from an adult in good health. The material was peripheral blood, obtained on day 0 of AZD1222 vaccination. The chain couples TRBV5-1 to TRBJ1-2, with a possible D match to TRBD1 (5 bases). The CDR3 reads CASSLETQGPYGYTF. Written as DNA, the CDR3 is TGCGCCAGCAGCTTGGAGACCCAGGGCCCCTATGGCTACACCTTC.